A selection of T cell receptor beta chains follows, all from one sample in a study of OX40 agonist ivuxolimab in advanced cancers. Assay: immunoSEQ multiplex PCR; the TCRdb copy retains only in-frame clones and omits some. The profile covers under 85,000 clones, with around nine tenths appearing a single time and about 2.6% taken by the ten largest. The sample was CD4+ or CD8+ T cells sorted from blood, taken in a trial of the OX40 agonist ivuxolimab. The receptors stem from an adult with an advanced solid tumor such as melanoma, head and neck, liver or kidney cancer. Each CDR3 is given with its conserved first and last residue. A D gene is named only where the DNA matches it firmly. Clone sizes are given selectively: once, few, many, or a class where the clone is expanded.

clone size: NA; D gene: TRBD2; V gene: TRBV11-2; J gene: TRBJ2-1; CDR3 protein: CASSSPLGRGYNEQFF; CDR3 DNA: TGTGCCAGCAGCTCACCATTAGGGCGGGGGTACAATGAGCAGTTCTTC
clone size: once; D gene: NA; V gene: TRBV25-1; J gene: TRBJ1-6; CDR3 protein: CASSAVLSPLHF; CDR3 DNA: TGTGCCAGCAGCGCTGTTCTTTCACCCCTCCACTTT
clone size: NA; D gene: TRBD1; V gene: TRBV2; J gene: TRBJ1-4; CDR3 protein: CASRRTGRFEKLFF; CDR3 DNA: TGTGCCAGCAGGCGGACAGGGCGGTTCGAAAAACTGTTTTTT
clone size: NA; D gene: NA; V gene: TRBV2; J gene: TRBJ2-1; CDR3 protein: CASRLALYNEQFF; CDR3 DNA: TGTGCCAGCCGCCTGGCGCTGTACAATGAGCAGTTCTTC
clone size: NA; D gene: NA; V gene: TRBV6-4; J gene: TRBJ2-2; CDR3 protein: CASSEETATGELFF; CDR3 DNA: TGTGCCAGCAGCGAGGAGACGGCCACCGGGGAGCTGTTTTTT
clone size: NA; D gene: NA; V gene: TRBV18; J gene: TRBJ2-6; CDR3 protein: CASSRGSGANVLTF; CDR3 DNA: TGTGCCAGCTCACGGGGTTCCGGGGCCAACGTCCTGACTTTC
clone size: once; D gene: NA; V gene: TRBV2; J gene: TRBJ1-4; CDR3 protein: CASTGGQSTNEKLFF; CDR3 DNA: TGTGCCAGCACCGGAGGACAGTCAACTAATGAAAAACTGTTTTTT
clone size: NA; D gene: NA; V gene: TRBV5-6; J gene: TRBJ1-1; CDR3 protein: CASSTGLNTEAFF; CDR3 DNA: TGTGCCAGCAGCACGGGTCTGAACACTGAAGCTTTCTTT
clone size: NA; D gene: NA; V gene: TRBV6-4; J gene: TRBJ1-6; CDR3 protein: CASSYRNSPLHF; CDR3 DNA: TGTGCCAGCAGTTATAGGAATTCACCCCTCCACTTT
clone size: NA; D gene: NA; V gene: TRBV18; J gene: TRBJ1-4; CDR3 protein: CASSVGVATNEKLFF; CDR3 DNA: TGTGCCAGCTCGGTCGGGGTTGCAACTAATGAAAAACTGTTTTTT
clone size: NA; D gene: TRBD1; V gene: TRBV29-1; J gene: TRBJ2-7; CDR3 protein: CSVRGQGAIEQYF; CDR3 DNA: TGCAGCGTTCGTGGACAGGGGGCAATCGAGCAGTACTTC
clone size: NA; D gene: TRBD1; V gene: TRBV10-3; J gene: TRBJ1-2; CDR3 protein: CAISGGTDTNYGYTF; CDR3 DNA: TGTGCCATCAGCGGCGGGACAGATACGAACTATGGCTACACCTTC
clone size: NA; D gene: NA; V gene: TRBV7-2; J gene: TRBJ1-2; CDR3 protein: CASSHRGGKGNYGYTF; CDR3 DNA: TGTGCCAGCAGCCACCGGGGGGGAAAGGGAAACTATGGCTACACCTTC
clone size: NA; D gene: NA; V gene: TRBV7-9; J gene: TRBJ1-6; CDR3 protein: CASSADGFNWHF; CDR3 DNA: TGTGCCAGCAGCGCGGACGGGTTCAACTGGCACTTT
clone size: NA; D gene: NA; V gene: TRBV11-3; J gene: TRBJ2-2; CDR3 protein: CASSLGVAGVTGELFF; CDR3 DNA: TGTGCCAGCAGCTTAGGGGTCGCAGGGGTCACCGGGGAGCTGTTTTTT
clone size: NA; D gene: NA; V gene: TRBV7-2; J gene: TRBJ1-2; CDR3 protein: CASSPGGQYDYTF; CDR3 DNA: TGTGCCAGCTCGCCTGGGGGCCAATATGACTACACCTTC
clone size: NA; D gene: TRBD1; V gene: TRBV2; J gene: TRBJ2-5; CDR3 protein: CASSGTGAAETQYF; CDR3 DNA: TGTGCCAGCAGTGGGACAGGGGCGGCGGAGACCCAGTACTTC
clone size: NA; D gene: TRBD1; V gene: TRBV5-1; J gene: TRBJ1-4; CDR3 protein: CASSREGQGYEKLFF; CDR3 DNA: TGCGCCAGCAGCCGGGAAGGACAGGGATATGAAAAACTGTTTTTT
clone size: NA; D gene: NA; V gene: TRBV7-2; J gene: TRBJ2-7; CDR3 protein: CASSLAGVDEQYF; CDR3 DNA: TGTGCCAGCAGCTTAGCAGGGGTAGACGAGCAGTACTTC
clone size: NA; D gene: NA; V gene: TRBV19; J gene: TRBJ2-5; CDR3 protein: CASSIVGQGGETQYF; CDR3 DNA: TGTGCCAGTAGTATAGTAGGCCAGGGGGGGGAGACCCAGTACTTC
clone size: NA; D gene: NA; V gene: TRBV29-1; J gene: TRBJ1-3; CDR3 protein: CSVEEDSGNTIYF; CDR3 DNA: TGCAGCGTTGAAGAAGACTCTGGAAACACCATATATTTT
clone size: NA; D gene: NA; V gene: TRBV10-2; J gene: TRBJ1-5; CDR3 protein: CASSESRQNQPQHF; CDR3 DNA: TGCGCCAGCAGTGAGTCCCGGCAAAATCAGCCCCAGCATTTT
clone size: NA; D gene: NA; V gene: TRBV7-2; J gene: TRBJ2-3; CDR3 protein: CASSPDPSSDTQYF; CDR3 DNA: TGTGCCAGCAGCCCGGACCCGTCGTCAGATACGCAGTATTTT
clone size: NA; D gene: NA; V gene: TRBV4-2; J gene: TRBJ1-3; CDR3 protein: CASSPRPGAKGNTIYF; CDR3 DNA: TGTGCCAGCAGCCCCCGTCCGGGGGCAAAGGGAAACACCATATATTTT
clone size: NA; D gene: NA; V gene: TRBV5-6; J gene: TRBJ2-2; CDR3 protein: CASSLMAPGELFF; CDR3 DNA: TGTGCCAGCAGCTTGATGGCCCCCGGGGAGCTGTTTTTT
clone size: NA; D gene: NA; V gene: TRBV10-1; J gene: TRBJ2-5; CDR3 protein: CASSTQGGETQYF; CDR3 DNA: TGCGCCAGCAGTACCCAGGGGGGAGAGACCCAGTACTTC
clone size: NA; D gene: TRBD1; V gene: TRBV27; J gene: TRBJ2-2; CDR3 protein: CASSRTGTAITGELFF; CDR3 DNA: TGTGCCAGCAGCCGCACCGGGACAGCGATCACCGGGGAGCTGTTTTTT
clone size: NA; D gene: NA; V gene: TRBV5-1; J gene: TRBJ2-2; CDR3 protein: CASSLRGSDTGELFF; CDR3 DNA: TGCGCCAGCAGCTTGCGAGGTAGCGATACCGGGGAGCTGTTTTTT
clone size: NA; D gene: TRBD1; V gene: TRBV10-2; J gene: TRBJ1-1; CDR3 protein: CASSPEGAEAFF; CDR3 DNA: TGCGCCAGCTCACCTGAGGGGGCGGAGGCTTTCTTT
clone size: NA; D gene: NA; V gene: TRBV6-4; J gene: TRBJ1-5; CDR3 protein: CATPSGGSNQPQHF; CDR3 DNA: TGTGCCACCCCGAGTGGGGGGAGCAATCAGCCCCAGCATTTT
clone size: NA; D gene: NA; V gene: TRBV7-3; J gene: TRBJ2-2; CDR3 protein: CASSSPPGEGLNTGELFF; CDR3 DNA: TGTGCCAGCAGCTCCCCCCCGGGGGAAGGACTGAACACCGGGGAGCTGTTTTTT
clone size: few; D gene: NA; V gene: TRBV7-8; J gene: TRBJ1-4; CDR3 protein: CASSMDGRVELFF; CDR3 DNA: TGTGCCAGCAGCATGGACGGGCGTGTAGAGCTGTTTTTT
clone size: NA; D gene: TRBD1; V gene: TRBV19; J gene: TRBJ1-5; CDR3 protein: CASSRQGSGPQHF; CDR3 DNA: TGTGCCAGTAGTCGACAGGGGAGTGGGCCCCAGCATTTT
clone size: NA; D gene: NA; V gene: TRBV5-1; J gene: TRBJ2-2; CDR3 protein: CASSLVAGRSGGELFF; CDR3 DNA: TGCGCCAGCAGCTTGGTGGCAGGGAGGTCAGGCGGGGAGCTGTTTTTT
clone size: NA; D gene: TRBD1; V gene: TRBV6-1; J gene: TRBJ1-1; CDR3 protein: CASSARQGNTEAFF; CDR3 DNA: TGTGCCAGCAGTGCCAGACAGGGCAACACTGAAGCTTTCTTT
clone size: NA; D gene: TRBD1; V gene: TRBV6-5; J gene: TRBJ1-2; CDR3 protein: CASSSRTGKGYTF; CDR3 DNA: TGTGCCAGCAGTTCCCGGACAGGGAAAGGCTACACCTTC
clone size: NA; D gene: TRBD1; V gene: TRBV27; J gene: TRBJ1-3; CDR3 protein: CASSGTRGPGNTIYF; CDR3 DNA: TGTGCCAGCAGCGGGACAAGGGGGCCTGGAAACACCATATATTTT
clone size: NA; D gene: NA; V gene: TRBV7-8; J gene: TRBJ1-1; CDR3 protein: CASSLDRGLGPGAFF; CDR3 DNA: TGTGCCAGCAGCTTAGATCGGGGTTTGGGTCCTGGAGCTTTCTTT
clone size: NA; D gene: NA; V gene: TRBV6-5; J gene: TRBJ1-5; CDR3 protein: CASRGQATSNQPQHF; CDR3 DNA: TGTGCCAGCAGGGGGCAGGCAACTAGCAATCAGCCCCAGCATTTT